This entry lists 25 T cell receptor beta chains sequenced from one sample in a study of blood T cell repertoires in COVID-19. Assay: immunoSEQ multiplex PCR; the TCRdb copy retains only in-frame clones and omits some. The table includes roughly 40,000 clones, roughly 84% detected once. The sample taken for sequencing was peripheral blood. Every receptor here comes from an older woman in a cohort sampled during active COVID-19.

The chain recombines TRBV7-2 with TRBJ2-7, with 11 bases fitting TRBD2. This CDR3 contains 13 residues. After removal of 7 bases from V and 3 bases from J, the junction contained 2 bases not matched to a gene. Germline V gene data show CDR1 as SGHTA and CDR2 as FQGNSA. CDR3 region: CASMGTSGYEQYF. Written as DNA, the CDR3 is TGTGCCAGCATGGGGACTAGCGGCTACGAGCAGTACTTC.

The rearrangement uses TRBV2 and TRBJ1-1; 7 bases agree with TRBD1. This CDR3 has 17 residues. Trimming took 4 bases from V and 1 from J; bases not matched to a gene: 12. Germline CDR1 is SNHLY and CDR2 is FYNNEI. Here the CDR3 reads CASSAALLNRGNTEAFF. The CDR3 DNA is TGTGCCAGCAGTGCAGCCTTACTGAACAGGGGGAACACTGAAGCTTTCTTT.

This clone has a single count. The gene calls are TRBV2 and TRBJ2-4; D gene uncertain. This CDR3 has 15 amino acids. Germline loops: CDR1 SNHLY, CDR2 FYNNEI. Deletions cut 8 bases from V and 0 bases from J, with 14 bases between. The CDR3 DNA reads as TGTGCCAGCCAGTCCGCGGATCTAGCCAAAAACATTCAGTACTTC. Encoded protein: CASQSADLAKNIQYF.

The J gene is TRBJ2-7, the V gene TRBV5-6; weak D call: TRBD1 (6 bases). The CDR3 spans 14 residues. The germline CDR1 and CDR2 sequences are SGHDT and YYEEEE. The V and J ends lost 4 bases and 1 base respectively, with 12 bases between them. Here the CDR3 reads CASSLRTASYEQYF. The CDR3 DNA sequence: TGTGCCAGCAGCCTAAGGACAGCGTCCTACGAGCAGTACTTC.

The chain has TRBV2 and TRBJ1-5; perhaps TRBD1 as D (5 bases). Germline V gene sequence: CDR1 SNHLY, CDR2 FYNNEI. Trimming pared 4 bases from V and 3 bases from J, leaving 10 bases between. The CDR3 length is 14 residues. The CDR3 coding sequence is TGTGCCAGCAGTGCCACGGACACCAATCAGCCCCAGCATTTT. As protein: CASSATDTNQPQHF.

The V and J genes are TRBV2 and TRBJ2-7, with TRBD1 identical over 8 bases. This CDR3 spans 17 amino acids. Unmatched junction bases numbered 11, after V lost 2 bases and J lost 2 bases. The germline CDR1 and CDR2 sequences are SNHLY and FYNNEI. The DNA of the CDR3 is TGTGCCAGCAGTGAATACTCGGACAGGGTGGGGACCTACGAGCAGTACTTC. Translated, it gives CASSEYSDRVGTYEQYF.

This clone was recorded only once. The gene calls are TRBV5-1 and TRBJ1-1, with D possibly being TRBD1 (6 bases). This CDR3 comprises 15 residues. V lost 5 bases and J 3 bases, leaving 17 bases between the germline ends. Germline V gene lookup returns CDR1 SGHRS and CDR2 YFSETQ. CDR3 residues: CASRGTLGGYTEAFF. DNA of the CDR3: TGCGCCAGCAGGGGGACACTCGGTGGGTACACTGAAGCTTTCTTT.

Only one count was recorded for this clone. V gene TRBV7-7 combines with J gene TRBJ2-1; 12 bases are shared with TRBD2. Germline V gene lookup returns CDR1 SSHAT and CDR2 FNYEAQ (reference sequence). Germline trimming cut 3 bases from V and 9 bases from J; bases unmatched to any gene: 6. This CDR3 contains 15 residues. The CDR3: CASSFGLAGLGEQFF. The CDR3, as DNA: TGTGCCAGCAGCTTCGGACTAGCGGGATTGGGTGAGCAGTTCTTC.

This sequence joins TRBV11-2 and TRBJ1-2; tentative D call: TRBD1 (5 bases). Trimming removed 6 bases at V and 9 bases at J, with 20 bases between. The V gene's germline CDR1 is SGHAT and CDR2 FQNNGV. The CDR3 sequence is 14 residues long. Here the CDR3 reads CASSLQVGSLSYTF. CDR3 DNA sequence: TGTGCCAGCAGTTTACAGGTTGGGTCCTTAAGCTACACCTTC.

V gene TRBV7-2 combines with J gene TRBJ2-3; TRBD2 agrees at 8 bases. The CDR3 has 14 residues. V shed 6 bases and J 4 bases; nucleotides not matched to a gene: 6. Germline assignment: CDR1 SGHTA and CDR2 FQGNSA. The CDR3 reads CASSPTSAADTQYF. For the CDR3, the DNA is TGTGCCAGCAGTCCGACTAGCGCGGCAGATACGCAGTATTTT.

V usage is TRBV6-5 and J usage is TRBJ2-5; 11 positions agree with TRBD1. Germline assignment: CDR1 MNHEY and CDR2 SVGAGI. J was trimmed by 5 bases and V by 6 bases; bases with no gene match: 8. CDR3 length: 15 residues. The CDR3 sequence is CASRTGQGASETQYF. The CDR3 DNA follows: TGTGCCAGCAGAACCGGACAGGGGGCGTCGGAGACCCAGTACTTC.

Notes on this clone: Other nucleotide sequences from this sample produce the same CDR3. This chain joins TRBV7-8 and TRBJ1-1; no firm D call. The CDR3 loop spans 14 amino acids. V was clipped by 7 bases and J by 2 bases, with 14 bases between them. Germline assignment: CDR1 SGHVS and CDR2 FQNEAQ. CDR3 sequence reads: CASTRSIPNTEAFF. The DNA of the CDR3 is TGTGCCAGCACACGAAGCATACCAAACACTGAAGCTTTCTTT. Variable domain in full (rest from reference TRBV7-8 and TRBJ1-1): GAGVSQSPRYKVAKRGQDVALRCDPISGHVSLFWYQQALGQGPEFLTYFQNEAQLDKSGLPSDRFFAERPEGSVSTLKIQRTQQEDSAVYLCASTRSIPNTEAFFGQGTRLTVV.

This clone was observed a handful of times. The rearrangement links TRBV9 to TRBJ2-3, with TRBD2 matching over 9 bases. The CDR3 extends over 14 amino acids. The germline V gene encodes CDR1 SGDLS and CDR2 YYNGEE. V shed 3 bases and J 3 bases; nucleotides not matched to a gene: 2. The CDR3 region has the DNA TGTGCCAGCAGCGCAAGCGGGAGGACAGATACGCAGTATTTT. This sequence encodes CASSASGRTDTQYF. Full variable domain (outside the CDR3, taken from reference TRBV9 and TRBJ2-3): DSGVTQTPKHLITATGQRVTLRCSPRSGDLSVYWYQQSLDQGLQFLIQYYNGEERAKGNILERFSAQQFPDLHSELNLSSLELGDSALYFCASSASGRTDTQYFGPGTRLTVL.

The chain employs TRBV7-3 and TRBJ2-1; D gene ambiguous. Trimming shortened V by 4 bases and J by 7 bases, and 14 bases separated the two germline ends. The CDR3 is made up of 14 amino acids. Germline-derived CDR1 and CDR2 are SGHTA and FQGTGA. CDR3 residues: CASSSRQGLNEQFF. The DNA of the CDR3 is TGTGCCAGCAGCTCCCGACAAGGTTTGAATGAGCAGTTCTTC. Full variable domain (missing parts from reference TRBV7-3 and TRBJ2-1): GAGVSQTPSNKVTEKGKYVELRCDPISGHTALYWYRQSLGQGPEFLIYFQGTGAADDSGLPNDRFFAVRPEGSVSTLKIQRTERGDSAVYLCASSSRQGLNEQFFGPGTRLTVL.

The genes are TRBV11-2 and TRBJ2-3, with unresolved D. The germline CDR1 and CDR2 sequences are SGHAT and FQNNGV. V lost 8 bases to trimming and J lost 5 bases, with 11 bases between them. The CDR3 extends over 12 amino acids. The CDR3 DNA reads TGTGCCAGCCATCTCGCGGTAGATACGCAGTATTTT. It is translated as CASHLAVDTQYF. The complete variable domain, with remaining parts taken from reference TRBV11-2 and TRBJ2-3, reads EAGVAQSPRYKIIEKRQSVAFWCNPISGHATLYWYQQILGQGPKLLIQFQNNGVVDDSQLPKDRFSAERLKGVDSTLKIQPAKLEDSAVYLCASHLAVDTQYFGPGTRLTVL.

This chain joins TRBV11-2 and TRBJ2-3; 14 nucleotides align to TRBD2. The V gene end was trimmed by 1 base and the J gene end by 4 bases; junction bases not matched to a gene: 1. This CDR3 has 16 amino acids. Germline CDR1 is SGHAT and CDR2 is FQNNGV. Written as DNA, the CDR3 is TGTGCCAGCAGCTTAGGACTAGCGGGAGGGGCAGATACGCAGTATTTT. It encodes CASSLGLAGGADTQYF.

The chain has TRBV18 and TRBJ1-2; D is unresolved. This CDR3 is 14 amino acids long. The germline gives CDR1 KGHSH, CDR2 LQKENI. V was trimmed by 6 bases and J by 8 bases, leaving 19 bases between them. CDR3 sequence reads: CASSPGPLEGGYTF. The DNA for the CDR3 is TGTGCCAGCTCGCCCGGACCGCTCGAGGGCGGCTACACCTTC.

The J gene is TRBJ2-3, the V gene TRBV5-1; D is perhaps TRBD1 (5 bases). The CDR3 is made up of 13 amino acids. Germline lookup yields CDR1 SGHRS and CDR2 YFSETQ. V lost 4 bases and J 3 bases, leaving 9 bases between the germline ends. CDR3 DNA sequence: TGCGCCAGCAGCAATACAGGAACAGATACGCAGTATTTT. Protein sequence: CASSNTGTDTQYF.

The chain is built from TRBV5-1 and TRBJ2-2; TRBD1 matches at 8 bases. Germline trimming cut 3 bases from V and 1 base from J; bases unmatched to any gene: 5. Per the germline V gene, CDR1 is SGHRS and CDR2 is YFSETQ. This CDR3 contains 16 residues. The CDR3 DNA reads as TGCGCCAGCAGCTACCACGGGACAGGGAACACCGGGGAGCTGTTTTTT. This encodes CASSYHGTGNTGELFF.

J is TRBJ1-4 and V is TRBV19; 10 nucleotides line up with TRBD1. Trimming at V came to 5 bases and at J to 6 bases, leaving 6 bases not matched to a gene. The CDR3 spans 15 residues. CDR1 is LNHDA and CDR2 is SQIVND in the germline V gene (reference sequence). The CDR3 protein is CASSATGTGDEKLFF. CDR3 sequence (DNA): TGTGCCAGTAGTGCAACCGGGACAGGGGATGAAAAACTGTTTTTT.

V is TRBV7-2 and J is TRBJ2-7; the D gene is possibly TRBD1 (6 bases). The CDR3 spans 16 residues. CDR1 is SGHTA and CDR2 is FQGNSA in the germline V gene. Trimming removed 5 bases from V and 0 bases from J, with 17 bases in between. The CDR3 region is CASSRSGTPSSYEQYF. The CDR3 region has the DNA TGTGCCAGCAGCAGATCCGGGACACCTAGCTCCTACGAGCAGTACTTC.

This sequence joins TRBV5-1 and TRBJ1-2; possibly TRBD1 for D (6 bases). The germline gives CDR1 SGHRS, CDR2 YFSETQ. The V end lost 5 bases, the J end lost 6 bases, and 11 bases lay between the germline ends. This CDR3 is built from 12 residues. DNA for the CDR3: TGCGCCAGCAGGGCACAGGGTCATGGCTACACCTTC. Translated: CASRAQGHGYTF.

This clone appeared a few times. V and J are TRBV28 and TRBJ1-1, with D possibly TRBD1 on 6 matching bases. The CDR3 covers 15 residues. The germline V gene has CDR1 MDHEN and CDR2 SYDVKM. Trimming cost V 2 bases and J 6 bases, with 16 bases left between them. Here the CDR3 DNA reads TGTGCCAGCAGTTTAAACACGGGGACATTAGCTGAAGCTTTCTTT. This gives the protein CASSLNTGTLAEAFF.

The chain recombines TRBV4-3 with TRBJ2-7; D possibly corresponds to TRBD1 (6 bases). Germline-derived CDR1 and CDR2 are LGHNA and YSLEER. The CDR3 sequence is 17 residues long. V dropped 0 bases and J dropped 7 bases, with 22 bases sitting between them. CDR3 amino acids: CASSQDRSGHQAREQYF. In DNA, the CDR3 is TGCGCCAGCAGCCAAGATCGTTCGGGACATCAAGCGAGGGAGCAGTACTTC.

This rearrangement joins TRBV7-2 to TRBJ2-7; 10 bases agree with TRBD2. The CDR3 totals 15 residues. Germline V lookup: CDR1 SGHTA, CDR2 FQGNSA. The V gene end was trimmed by 5 bases and the J gene end by 4 bases; junction bases not matched to a gene: 8. CDR3 region: CASSQTLAGPYEQYF. In DNA form, the CDR3 reads TGTGCCAGCAGCCAGACACTAGCGGGGCCTTACGAGCAGTACTTC. The full variable domain, completed using reference TRBV7-2 and TRBJ2-7, is GAGVSQSPSNKVTEKGKDVELRCDPISGHTALYWYRQSLGQGLEFLIYFQGNSAPDKSGLPSDRFSAERTGGSVSTLTIQRTQQEDSAVYLCASSQTLAGPYEQYFGPGTRLTVT.